The 10 T cell receptor beta chains reported below all come from one sample, sequenced in a study of lung T cells in sarcoidosis with Löfgren's syndrome. MiXCR, run by TCRdb on the reads, gives a single entry per CDR3 protein. The data hold more than 50,000 distinct CDR3 sequences, with 21% observed a single time. The sequenced sample was CD4+ T cells from PBMCs. The receptors shown here come from a human donor with sarcoidosis (Löfgren's syndrome or another form), or a control subject (not recorded which).

This clonotype has a count of ten or more. The rearrangement links TRBV6-2 or TRBV6-3 to TRBJ1-5; D gene unclear. Trimming shortened V by 3 bases and J by 2 bases, and 5 bases separated the two germline ends. Per germline, CDR1 MNHEY and CDR2 SVGEGT. The CDR3 loop spans 13 amino acids. CDR3 amino acids: CASSYTRNQPQHF. In DNA form, the CDR3 reads TGTGCCAGCAGTTATACTCGCAATCAGCCCCAGCATTTT.

As regards this clonotype: A read error may be the cause here, since a much bigger clone is one base away. The rearrangement uses TRBV27 and TRBJ1-1; 7 nucleotides match TRBD1. The ends lost 8 bases at V and 1 base at J; junction bases unmatched: 7. The length of the CDR3 is 14 residues. CDR1 and CDR2 from the germline V gene are MNHEY and SMNVEV (reference sequence). In nucleotides, the CDR3 is TGTGCCAGCCGGAGAGACAGGGCGAACACTGAAGCTTTCTTT. Translated, it gives CASRRDRANTEAFF.

This clonotype was observed at least ten times. The rearrangement links TRBV18 to TRBJ2-1; TRBD2 matches 9 bases. The CDR3 is made up of 15 amino acids. The germline V gene has CDR1 KGHSH and CDR2 LQKENI. Germline trimming cut 3 bases from V and 5 bases from J; bases unmatched to any gene: 5. CDR3: CASSPLAGKHNEQFF. The CDR3, as DNA: TGTGCCAGCTCACCCCTAGCGGGAAAGCACAATGAGCAGTTCTTC.

Points on this clonotype: A read error may be the cause here, since a much bigger clone is one base away. The V and J genes are TRBV20-1 and TRBJ1-1, with 7 bases fitting TRBD1. The V gene's germline CDR1 is DFQATT and CDR2 SNEGSKA (reference sequence). The CDR3 spans 14 residues. CDR3 DNA sequence: TGCAATGCTAGAGATCCGACAGGGCCGGGAGGGGCTTTCTTT. Encoded protein: CNARDPTGPGGAFF.

This chain connects TRBV3-1 to TRBJ2-3; D not certain. CDR1 and CDR2 from the germline V gene are LGHDT and YNNKEL (reference sequence). This CDR3 has 14 residues. V was trimmed by 3 bases and J by 5 bases, leaving 12 bases between them. The CDR3 DNA sequence: TGTGCCAGCAGCCACCCTTCTCTGGTAGATACGCAGTATTTT. Its protein product is CASSHPSLVDTQYF.

This chain uses TRBV12-3 or TRBV12-4 with TRBJ1-5; tentative D call: TRBD1 (5 bases). V dropped 6 bases and J dropped 2 bases, with 14 bases sitting between them. The CDR3 has 15 residues. CDR3 sequence (DNA): TGTGCCAGCAGCCCCCCAGGGAAGGGCAATCAGCCCCAGCATTTT. The encoded protein is CASSPPGKGNQPQHF.

There are a few counts of this clonotype. A read error may explain this, as a much larger clone is one base away. V gene TRBV20-1 combines with J gene TRBJ1-1; 8 positions agree with TRBD1. The germline gives CDR1 DFQATT, CDR2 SNEGSKA (reference sequence). This CDR3 has 13 residues. V shed 6 bases, J shed 6 bases, and the junction held 9 bases outside the gene matches. CDR3 sequence: CSAGRQGYAEAFF. Here the CDR3 DNA reads TGCAGTGCGGGAAGACAGGGGTACGCTGAAGCTTTCTTT.

Comments on this clonotype: A much larger clone lies one base from this, so it may be a read error. This sequence joins TRBV2 and TRBJ1-1, with D perhaps TRBD1 (6 bases). The CDR3 runs 15 residues. CDR1 is SNHLY and CDR2 is FYNNEI in the germline V gene. Trimming took off 9 bases at V and 0 bases at J, with 17 bases between the two ends. CDR3 in amino acids: CASRAYRVLNTEAFF. The CDR3 DNA sequence: TGTGCCAGTAGAGCGTACAGGGTTTTGAACACTGAAGCTTTCTTT. Combining the CDR3 with reference TRBV2 and TRBJ1-1 gives the whole variable domain EPEVTQTPSHQVTQMGQEVILRCVPISNHLYFYWYRQILGQKVEFLVSFYNNEISEKSEIFDDQFSVERPDGSNFTLKIRSTKLEDSAMYFCASRAYRVLNTEAFFGQGTRLTVV.

This clonotype has a count of ten or more. The chain recombines TRBV15 with TRBJ2-7; the D gene is possibly TRBD1 (5 bases). The CDR3 has 10 amino acids. The germline gives CDR1 LNHNV, CDR2 YYDKDF (reference sequence). V was cut by 9 bases and J by 7 bases, with 10 bases left in between. CDR3 coding DNA: TGTGCCACGGGGCGGAGAGAGCAGTACGTC. It yields the protein CATGRREQYV.

This clonotype was counted many times. V usage is TRBV6-1 and J usage is TRBJ1-2; 9 bases agree with TRBD1. The CDR3 loop spans 11 amino acids. Trimming at V came to 10 bases and at J to 8 bases, leaving 5 bases not matched to a gene. The germline V gene encodes CDR1 MNHNS and CDR2 SASEGT. The CDR3 region is CATAQGAGYTF. CDR3 nucleotide sequence: TGTGCCACCGCACAGGGGGCAGGCTACACCTTC.